Each of the 16 T cell receptor beta chains below was sequenced from the same sample in a study of beta chain features in type 1 diabetes. Isolated RNA was reverse transcribed in full, so expressed TCRB transcripts were sequenced. Method: immunoSEQ multiplex PCR; TCRdb's copy keeps in-frame clones and lacks some. The table has under 850,000 clones, about an eighth seen once; the top ten hold approximately 0.022%. These receptors have no known antigen. The study's findings and limits: Moderately but significantly shorter TCRB CDR3s were found in Type 1 diabetes patients in all four CD4+ subsets.

What was sequenced was naive CD4+ T cells from blood. All receptors derive from a man aged 18 to 29 with type 1 diabetes.

The V call is TRBV28, the J call TRBJ2-2, with D unresolved. CDR1 and CDR2 (germline): MDHEN, SYDVKM. The CDR3 sequence is 11 residues long. V gave up 3 bases and J gave up 6 bases, with 2 bases separating them. CDR3 region: CASSLPGELFF. Here the CDR3 DNA reads TGTGCCAGCAGTTTGCCCGGGGAGCTGTTTTTT.

In this sample, this clone turned up a few times. At the DNA level, this CDR3 is encoded by other sequences in the same sample as well. The chain is built from TRBV29-1 and TRBJ1-4, with 8 bases identical to TRBD1. In germline, CDR1 is SQVTM, CDR2 ANQGSEA. V lost 6 bases and J lost 3; bases outside the gene matches: 3. The CDR3 runs to 13 residues. CDR3 DNA sequence: TGCAGCGTCCAGGGGGCCTCTAATGAAAAACTGTTTTTT. This sequence encodes CSVQGASNEKLFF.

V and J are TRBV10-3 and TRBJ1-6; weak D call: TRBD1 (6 bases). V dropped 3 bases and J dropped 8 bases, with 11 bases sitting between them. CDR3 size: 14 residues. Germline V gives CDR1 ENHRY, CDR2 SYGVKD. The CDR3 DNA reads as TGTGCCATCAGTGAACGGGGGGCTGATTCACCCCTCCACTTT. Translation: CAISERGADSPLHF.

This clone appeared a few times. The V gene is TRBV5-6, the J gene TRBJ2-5; TRBD2 agrees at 7 bases. Germline loops: CDR1 SGHDT, CDR2 YYEEEE. Germline trimming cut 5 bases from V and 14 bases from J; bases unmatched to any gene: 12. This CDR3 has 12 residues. The CDR3 bases are TGTGCCAGCAGTTTAACTAGCGAATCATTTTACTTC. Translation: CASSLTSESFYF.

Only a few counts were recorded for this clone. The chain joins TRBV19 to TRBJ2-1, with 8 bases fitting TRBD2. The length of the CDR3 is 14 residues. After removal of 8 bases from V and 2 bases from J, the junction contained 5 bases not matched to a gene. Germline V gene lookup returns CDR1 LNHDA and CDR2 SQIVND (reference sequence). The CDR3 DNA is TGTGCCAGTCAAGCGGGGGAGACCTACAATGAGCAGTTCTTC. This codes for CASQAGETYNEQFF.

V usage is TRBV29-1 and J usage is TRBJ2-1; D is perhaps TRBD2 (6 bases). V was shortened by 6 bases and J by 0 bases, with 12 bases between the two germline ends. The CDR3 is made up of 14 amino acids. Germline CDR1 is SQVTM and CDR2 is ANQGSEA. The CDR3 loop reads CSVGRQSSYNEQFF. The CDR3 bases are TGCAGCGTCGGGAGACAAAGCTCCTACAATGAGCAGTTCTTC.

This chain uses TRBV7-9 with TRBJ1-2, with a possible D match to TRBD1 (6 bases). Trimming took off 5 bases at V and 1 base at J, with 17 bases between the two ends. The CDR3 is 16 amino acids. CDR1 SEHNR and CDR2 FQNEAQ come from the germline V gene (reference sequence). CDR3: CASSILRTAHNYGYTF. CDR3 DNA: TGTGCCAGCAGCATACTCCGGACAGCGCATAACTATGGCTACACCTTC.

This clone was counted a few times. This chain connects TRBV4-1 to TRBJ2-7; 11 bases agree with TRBD2. Germline lookup yields CDR1 MGHRA and CDR2 YSYEKL. This CDR3 spans 16 amino acids. With V trimmed by 2 bases and J by 4 bases, 7 bases remained unmatched. In DNA, the CDR3 is TGCGCCAGCAGCCAAATGTCCCCTAGCGGGGGGTACGAGCAGTACTTC. Encoded protein: CASSQMSPSGGYEQYF.

The chain employs TRBV30 and TRBJ1-1, with D tentatively TRBD1 (6 bases). The CDR3 is made up of 12 amino acids. Looked up from germline, CDR1 is GTSNPN and CDR2 is SVGIG (reference sequence). V lost 1 base and J lost 10, with 13 bases in between. CDR3 sequence: CAWSGGAGSAFF. The CDR3 nucleotides read TGTGCCTGGAGTGGGGGGGCCGGATCAGCTTTCTTT.

This clone turned up a few times. The genes are TRBV28 and TRBJ1-5; D is ambiguous. The CDR3 runs to 13 residues. Germline assignment: CDR1 MDHEN and CDR2 SYDVKM. V shed 5 bases and J shed 6 bases, with 11 bases lying between them. CDR3 sequence reads: CASSTTVVQPQHF. The DNA of the CDR3 is TGTGCCAGCAGTACGACGGTTGTTCAGCCCCAGCATTTT.

This clone was seen a handful of times. Other DNA sequences in this sample translate to the same CDR3. The chain recombines TRBV27 with TRBJ2-7; unclear D gene. V lost 5 bases and J 0 bases, leaving 5 bases between the germline ends. Germline V gene lookup returns CDR1 MNHEY and CDR2 SMNVEV (reference sequence). The CDR3 is made up of 12 amino acids. The CDR3 spells CASSENSYEQYF. Written as DNA, the CDR3 is TGTGCCAGCAGTGAAAACTCCTACGAGCAGTACTTC.

The chain joins TRBV2 to TRBJ2-2; D is undetermined. This CDR3 has 13 residues. V dropped 5 bases and J dropped 7 bases, with 11 bases sitting between them. Germline V gene sequence: CDR1 SNHLY, CDR2 FYNNEI. CDR3 in DNA: TGTGCCAGCAGTCCCTTACCTAACGGGGAGCTGTTTTTT. This sequence encodes CASSPLPNGELFF.

This clone came up a few times. V usage is TRBV5-6 and J usage is TRBJ2-3; 7 bases fit TRBD1. Germline V lookup: CDR1 SGHDT, CDR2 YYEEEE. This CDR3 comprises 16 residues. Unmatched junction bases numbered 9, after V lost 5 bases and J lost 0 bases. In nucleotides, the CDR3 is TGTGCCAGCAGACCGACAGGGTGGATTAGCACAGATACGCAGTATTTT. It encodes CASRPTGWISTDTQYF.

This clone was picked up a small number of times. The chain joins TRBV10-3 to TRBJ2-5; D call uncertain. Germline-derived CDR1 and CDR2 are ENHRY and SYGVKD. V was trimmed by 1 base and J by 5 bases, leaving 5 bases between them. The length of the CDR3 is 12 residues. The CDR3 sequence is CAISEYSETQYF. DNA of the CDR3: TGTGCCATCAGTGAGTATTCGGAGACCCAGTACTTC.

The CDR3, as DNA: TGTGCCAGCAGTGAAAACAGGGGGCTGCCCCGGGCTTTCTTT. Residues: CASSENRGLPRAFF. The chain is built from TRBV2 and TRBJ1-1; 9 bases are a match to TRBD1. The CDR3 is 14 amino acids. CDR1 and CDR2 (germline): SNHLY, FYNNEI. V was pared by 2 bases and J by 11 bases, with 9 bases of the junction left unmatched. The full variable domain, in which reference TRBV2 and TRBJ1-1 provide the parts outside the CDR3, is EPEVTQTPSHQVTQMGQEVILRCVPISNHLYFYWYRQILGQKVEFLVSFYNNEISEKSEIFDDQFSVERPDGSNFTLKIRSTKLEDSAMYFCASSENRGLPRAFFGQGTRLTVV.

The V and J genes are TRBV5-1 and TRBJ2-3; the match to TRBD2 covers 9 bases. Unmatched junction bases numbered 9, after V lost 4 bases and J lost 6 bases. The CDR3 extends over 15 amino acids. The germline gives CDR1 SGHRS, CDR2 YFSETQ. This CDR3 reads CASSVLAGAEDTQYF. The CDR3 DNA follows: TGCGCCAGCAGCGTTTTAGCGGGGGCCGAGGATACGCAGTATTTT. Full variable domain (missing parts from reference TRBV5-1 and TRBJ2-3): KAGVTQTPRYLIKTRGQQVTLSCSPISGHRSVSWYQQTPGQGLQFLFEYFSETQRNKGNFPGRFSGRQFSNSRSEMNVSTLELGDSALYLCASSVLAGAEDTQYFGPGTRLTVL.